This TCR beta chain was observed in a study of T cell repertoires in cytomegalovirus infection. Study context: Public TCR beta signatures marked donors with CMV infection and the matching HLA. General study findings and limits: Clonotype analysis showed dominance of the ex vivo response by HLA-C-restricted CMV-specific TCR beta clonotypes. Carriers of CMV plus the relevant HLA were identified by cumulative public TCR beta family frequency.

Concerning this clonotype itself: Its specificity is unknown.

MiXCR, applied by TCRdb to the reads, yields one record per CDR3 protein. The sample has some 180,000 distinct CDR3 sequences, about a sixth seen once. The CDR3 runs to 16 residues. Germline CDR1 SGHAT, CDR2 FQNNGV. V was clipped by 2 bases and J by 14 bases; unmatched bases: 17. This sequence was found in a human donor in good health (CMV status not recorded). Some clones in this sample may be carry-over from other donors' samples. The chain employs TRBV11-2 and TRBJ2-1, with 8 bases matching TRBD2. The sample taken for sequencing was CD8+ T cells from PBMCs. CDR3 bases: TGTGCCAGCAGCTTAATGGCGGGGGGCCTGTTGGGTTGGGAGTTCTTC. This sequence encodes CASSLMAGGLLGWEFF.